This is a list of T cell receptor beta chains from one sample in a study of shared clonotypes between healthy human individuals. Repertoires were generated with immunoSEQ multiplex PCR, while TCRdb's copy carries only in-frame clones and drops some. The profile shows around 1.5 million clones, approximately 98% of them singletons. The sample was naive CD4+ T cells sorted from blood. The receptors were gathered from a man aged 30-40 years in good health. The CDR3 runs from the conserved cysteine through the conserved F or W. D genes are given only for firm matches. A row's size may be missing; if present it is once, few, many or a size class.

D: .; size: .; V: TRBV5-1; CDR3: CASSRGTPAGANVLTF
D: TRBD2; size: .; V: TRBV18; CDR3: CASSPRAGGPTDTQYF
D: TRBD1; size: .; V: TRBV29-1; CDR3: CSVKTGGAYEQYF
D: .; size: .; V: TRBV19; CDR3: CASSFLLTEYYGYTF
D: .; size: .; V: TRBV28; CDR3: CASSPPTGGGYNEQFF
D: .; size: .; V: TRBV7-2; CDR3: CASSLISSTDTQYF
D: .; size: .; V: TRBV6-1; CDR3: CASSGAEQYF
D: TRBD1; size: .; V: TRBV12-5; CDR3: CASGSGQGTSTDTQYF
D: .; size: .; V: TRBV28; CDR3: CASSLRERHYGYTF
D: TRBD2; size: .; V: TRBV6-1; CDR3: CASTGLAESTDTQYF
D: TRBD1; size: .; V: TRBV28; CDR3: CASVPTKTGFNYGYTF
D: TRBD2; size: .; V: TRBV18; CDR3: CASSPRGSYNEQFF
D: TRBD1; size: .; V: TRBV11-3; CDR3: CASGGQGSGANVLTF
D: .; size: .; V: TRBV11-1; CDR3: CASSFSESLSYEQYF
D: .; size: once; V: TRBV27; CDR3: CASSLSGRSGADTQYF
D: .; size: .; V: TRBV4-1; CDR3: CASSQVGVPSTDTQYF
D: TRBD2; size: .; V: TRBV10-3; CDR3: CAISEGQRRLAGNEQYF
D: .; size: .; V: TRBV28; CDR3: CASSLDVRAGGELFF
D: TRBD2; size: .; V: TRBV14; CDR3: CASRQLAGETGELFF
D: .; size: .; V: TRBV5-1; CDR3: CASSPTVGRETQYF
D: .; size: once; V: TRBV6-6; CDR3: CASSYGGVWDTQYF
D: .; size: .; V: TRBV18; CDR3: CASSPPSEETQYF
D: .; size: .; V: TRBV4-3; CDR3: CASSQDWGVQGRGNEKLFF
D: .; size: .; V: TRBV2; CDR3: CASNRNGYTF
D: TRBD1; size: once; V: TRBV6-1; CDR3: CASDRGPNTGELFF
D: TRBD2; size: .; V: TRBV15; CDR3: CATGGGTYQETQYF
D: .; size: .; V: TRBV2; CDR3: CASRFGNQPQHF
D: TRBD1; size: .; V: TRBV10-3; CDR3: CAISDRGIDTQYF
D: .; size: .; V: TRBV18; CDR3: CASSPPGGNQPQHF
D: TRBD1; size: .; V: TRBV19; CDR3: CASSITGGRGTEAFF
D: .; size: .; V: TRBV5-4; CDR3: CASSGDQGFGYTF
D: .; size: once; V: TRBV4-1; CDR3: CASSQERGMGSGNTIYF
D: .; size: .; V: TRBV5-4; CDR3: CASSSGLPDTQYF
D: TRBD2; size: once; V: TRBV27; CDR3: CASSLLWTGTKNTGELFF
D: TRBD1; size: .; V: TRBV6-6; CDR3: CASRRDSYEQYF
D: TRBD1; size: once; V: TRBV5-1; CDR3: CASSNRGRLSDEQFF
D: .; size: .; V: TRBV28; CDR3: CASSSSGRGGFNYEQYF
D: .; size: .; V: TRBV30; CDR3: CAWSGPGATQYF
D: TRBD2; size: .; V: TRBV28; CDR3: CASSFSGEGTYEQYF
D: TRBD2; size: once; V: TRBV29-1; CDR3: CSVEEASGRTDTQYF
D: .; size: .; V: TRBV6-5; CDR3: CASSDSSGTYEQYF
D: TRBD1; size: .; V: TRBV18; CDR3: CASSPQTGGTSTDTQYF
D: TRBD1; size: few; V: TRBV19; CDR3: CASETGGRGYTF
D: .; size: .; V: TRBV18; CDR3: CASSPVPGAISYEQYF
D: .; size: .; V: TRBV6-6; CDR3: CASSYPQGHGYTF
D: TRBD1; size: .; V: TRBV5-1; CDR3: CASSMRTGASNEQFF
D: .; size: once; V: TRBV18; CDR3: CASSPGGGGTEQYF
D: .; size: .; V: TRBV14; CDR3: CASSQDKGVNGVISSEQYF
D: .; size: .; V: TRBV25-1; CDR3: CATGFSGNTIYF
D: .; size: .; V: TRBV7-3; CDR3: CASSSAPSTDTQYF
D: TRBD2; size: .; V: TRBV9; CDR3: CASSSRLAGFGEQFF
D: .; size: .; V: TRBV6-5; CDR3: CASSYFGRGELFF
D: .; size: .; V: TRBV7-6; CDR3: CASSPTLAGNYGYTF
D: .; size: .; V: TRBV27; CDR3: CASSRYSGGSYEQYF